Following are 21 T cell receptor beta chains from one sample sequenced in a study of blood T cell repertoires in COVID-19. Using immunoSEQ multiplex PCR, the repertoire was profiled, and TCRdb retains in-frame clones only, with some absent. The sample includes approximately 170,000 clones, approximately 80% seen only once; the top ten take nearly 8%. The sequencing sample was made of PBMCs or T cells enriched from blood (not recorded which). The receptors derive from a woman in her forties or fifties who had recovered from COVID-19.

V is TRBV11-3 and J is TRBJ2-3; 8 nucleotides agree with TRBD2. The CDR3 length is 16 residues. In germline, CDR1 is SGHNT, CDR2 YENEEA. V lost 4 bases to trimming and J lost 5 bases; unmatched junction nucleotides: 11. CDR3 in amino acids: CASSSRGAGVGDTQYF. The CDR3 nucleotides read TGTGCCAGCAGCTCCCGAGGAGCGGGAGTGGGAGATACGCAGTATTTT.

This chain joins TRBV19 and TRBJ1-2; 7 bases map to TRBD1. Germline V gene sequence: CDR1 LNHDA, CDR2 SQIVND (reference sequence). Trimming at V came to 3 bases and at J to 0 bases, leaving 7 bases not matched to a gene. This CDR3 is 16 amino acids long. The CDR3 nucleotides read TGTGCCAGTAGTATTCAGGGACAGTCTTCTAACTATGGCTACACCTTC. This translates into CASSIQGQSSNYGYTF.

This sequence joins TRBV10-3 and TRBJ2-7, with D perhaps TRBD1 (6 bases). Per germline, CDR1 ENHRY and CDR2 SYGVKD. This CDR3 contains 13 residues. The V gene lost 5 bases and the J gene lost 2 bases, with 10 bases spanning the gap. In DNA, the CDR3 is TGTGCCATCAGTTCAGGACAGACCTACGAGCAGTACTTC. This gives the protein CAISSGQTYEQYF.

This clone came up once. The chain has TRBV10-3 and TRBJ1-2, with unresolved D. The CDR3 runs to 14 residues. V dropped 6 bases and J dropped 0 bases, with 11 bases sitting between them. Germline CDR1 reads ENHRY; CDR2 reads SYGVKD. In nucleotides, the CDR3 is TGTGCCATCAGCGGATCTACAGCTAACTATGGCTACACCTTC. Translated, it gives CAISGSTANYGYTF.

The J gene is TRBJ1-1, the V gene TRBV7-9; a weak D match, TRBD1 (5 bases). The V end lost 5 bases, the J end lost 1 base, and 11 bases lay between the germline ends. Germline-derived CDR1 and CDR2 are SEHNR and FQNEAQ (reference sequence). CDR3 length: 14 amino acids. In DNA, the CDR3 is TGTGCCAGCAGCCATAAGGACACGAACACTGAAGCTTTCTTT. It translates to CASSHKDTNTEAFF.

The chain joins TRBV3-1 (or the pseudogene TRBV3-2) to TRBJ1-2; D perhaps matches TRBD1 (6 bases). The CDR3 runs to 15 residues. With 1 base removed from V and 4 bases from J, the gap between germline ends came to 13 bases. Germline CDR1 and CDR2: LGHDT and YNNKEL (reference sequence). The CDR3 DNA reads TGTGCCAGCAGCCAAGCTCTAACAGGGCGCTATGGCTACACCTTC. Residues: CASSQALTGRYGYTF.

The J gene is TRBJ2-5, the V gene TRBV7-9; D perhaps matches TRBD2 (5 bases). Trimming left V 1 base short and J 3 bases short, with 9 bases between. Germline V gene sequence: CDR1 SEHNR, CDR2 FQNEAQ (reference sequence). The CDR3 is 14 residues long. CDR3 residues: CASSLELGEETQYF. In DNA form, the CDR3 reads TGTGCCAGCAGCTTAGAACTGGGAGAAGAGACCCAGTACTTC.

This clone came up once. The chain links TRBV11-2 to TRBJ1-4, with 9 bases that match TRBD1. CDR1 and CDR2 from the germline V gene are SGHAT and FQNNGV. The CDR3 covers 16 residues. Trimming cost V 1 base and J 9 bases; bases outside gene matches: 9. DNA of the CDR3: TGTGCCAGCAGCTTAGGAGGGACAGGGAAGGCACAAAAACTGTTTTTT. It specifies CASSLGGTGKAQKLFF.

The V and J genes are TRBV4-2 and TRBJ2-7; perhaps TRBD2 as D (5 bases). The CDR3 has 13 residues. Trimming removed 4 bases from V and 2 bases from J, with 9 bases in between. Germline V gene lookup returns CDR1 LGHNA and CDR2 YNFKEQ. CDR3 nucleotide sequence: TGTGCCAGCAGCCGAGGACTGACCTACGAGCAGTACTTC. This codes for CASSRGLTYEQYF.

CDR3 protein: CASSVGGTGGSDTQYF. In DNA, the CDR3 is TGTGCCAGCAGCGTAGGTGGGACAGGGGGGTCAGATACGCAGTATTTT. The chain couples TRBV9 to TRBJ2-3, with 11 nucleotides matching TRBD1. This CDR3 has 16 amino acids. CDR1 and CDR2 (germline): SGDLS, YYNGEE. The junction had 4 bases not matched to a gene; V was cut back by 0 bases and J by 4 bases. The full variable domain, its missing parts supplied by reference TRBV9 and TRBJ2-3, is DSGVTQTPKHLITATGQRVTLRCSPRSGDLSVYWYQQSLDQGLQFLIQYYNGEERAKGNILERFSAQQFPDLHSELNLSSLELGDSALYFCASSVGGTGGSDTQYFGPGTRLTVL.

The chain is built from TRBV2 and TRBJ2-1; possibly TRBD2 for D (5 bases). This CDR3 has 12 residues. The germline CDR1 and CDR2 sequences are SNHLY and FYNNEI. Trimming removed 1 base from V and 7 bases from J, with 5 bases in between. CDR3 in amino acids: CASSEGGNEQFF. In nucleotides, the CDR3 is TGTGCCAGCAGTGAAGGCGGGAATGAGCAGTTCTTC.

J is TRBJ1-2 and V is TRBV10-3, with 7 bases identical to TRBD1. V lost 6 bases and J lost 4; bases outside the gene matches: 2. CDR1 and CDR2 (germline): ENHRY, SYGVKD. This CDR3 has 12 residues. This CDR3 is CAIRTGPYGYTF. CDR3 sequence (DNA): TGTGCCATCAGGACAGGGCCCTATGGCTACACCTTC.

The chain recombines TRBV5-1 with TRBJ1-4; 8 bases map to TRBD1. Trimming removed 4 bases from V and 8 bases from J; junction bases left unmatched: 10. The CDR3 has 15 residues. Germline loops: CDR1 SGHRS, CDR2 YFSETQ. The CDR3 nucleotides are TGCGCCAGCAGCCCGGAACCGGACAGGGTAGAAAAACTGTTTTTT. Amino acids: CASSPEPDRVEKLFF.

The rearrangement uses TRBV3-1 (or the pseudogene TRBV3-2) and TRBJ2-6, with D possibly matching TRBD1 (5 bases). V gave up 2 bases and J gave up 2 bases, with 19 bases separating them. This CDR3 is built from 19 residues. Germline lookup yields CDR1 LGHDT and CDR2 YNNKEL (reference sequence). CDR3 nucleotide sequence: TGTGCCAGCAGCCAAAGGATAGACAGCATATTACCTGGGGCCAACGTCCTGACTTTC. This encodes CASSQRIDSILPGANVLTF.

This chain joins TRBV3-1 (or the pseudogene TRBV3-2) and TRBJ2-5; possibly TRBD2 for D (6 bases). Germline V gene data show CDR1 as LGHDT and CDR2 as YNNKEL (reference sequence). CDR3 length: 15 residues. V was trimmed by 1 base and J by 7 bases, leaving 16 bases between them. The CDR3 DNA reads TGTGCCAGCAGCCAAGGGGGACTTACCGCCGGGACCCAGTACTTC. It specifies CASSQGGLTAGTQYF.

The CDR3 here is CASSVGLIGYSSSNEQFF. The CDR3 coding sequence is TGTGCCAGCAGCGTAGGTCTCATTGGGTATAGCTCGTCAAATGAGCAGTTCTTC. The V gene is TRBV9, the J gene TRBJ2-1, with unresolved D. The CDR3 has 18 amino acids. Germline lookup yields CDR1 SGDLS and CDR2 YYNGEE. Trimming shortened V by 0 bases and J by 7 bases, and 23 bases separated the two germline ends.

The gene calls are TRBV7-9 and TRBJ2-7; D is perhaps TRBD2 (6 bases). Germline CDR1 and CDR2: SEHNR and FQNEAQ (reference sequence). Trimming took off 6 bases at V and 1 base at J, with 16 bases between the two ends. CDR3 length equals 15 residues. Here the CDR3 DNA reads TGTGCCAGCAGTCTAATGACGGGGGTGTCCTACGAGCAGTACTTC. Residues: CASSLMTGVSYEQYF.

The chain carries TRBV11-3 and TRBJ1-1; maybe TRBD1 (6 bases). CDR1 is SGHNT and CDR2 is YENEEA in the germline V gene. This CDR3 comprises 14 residues. V was clipped by 4 bases and J by 4 bases, with 13 bases between them. The CDR3 spells CASSSQGAVTEAFF. In DNA form, the CDR3 reads TGTGCCAGCAGCTCACAGGGCGCGGTCACTGAAGCTTTCTTT.

V usage is TRBV7-2 and J usage is TRBJ1-2, with TRBD1 as a possible D gene (6 bases). Germline V gene sequence: CDR1 SGHTA, CDR2 FQGNSA. CDR3 size: 15 residues. Trimming took off 6 bases at V and 0 bases at J, with 14 bases between the two ends. The CDR3 loop reads CASSSYGTTNYGYTF. The CDR3 region has the DNA TGTGCCAGCAGTTCCTACGGGACAACTAACTATGGCTACACCTTC.

The J gene is TRBJ2-5, the V gene TRBV14; 9 bases are shared with TRBD2. J lost 4 bases, V lost 5 bases, and 11 bases had no gene match. Per the germline V gene, CDR1 is SGHDN and CDR2 is FVKESK. There are 16 residues in the CDR3. DNA of the CDR3: TGTGCCAGCAGCTCCCGACTAGCGGCCGCCCCAGAGACCCAGTACTTC. This encodes CASSSRLAAAPETQYF.

The genes are TRBV10-3 and TRBJ2-5, with TRBD2 identical over 7 bases. V was pared by 0 bases and J by 4 bases, with 8 bases of the junction left unmatched. From germline, CDR1 is ENHRY and CDR2 SYGVKD. The CDR3 consists of 16 residues. CDR3 amino acids: CAISESTPGGRETQYF. The CDR3 DNA reads TGTGCCATCAGTGAGTCGACTCCCGGGGGGAGAGAGACCCAGTACTTC.